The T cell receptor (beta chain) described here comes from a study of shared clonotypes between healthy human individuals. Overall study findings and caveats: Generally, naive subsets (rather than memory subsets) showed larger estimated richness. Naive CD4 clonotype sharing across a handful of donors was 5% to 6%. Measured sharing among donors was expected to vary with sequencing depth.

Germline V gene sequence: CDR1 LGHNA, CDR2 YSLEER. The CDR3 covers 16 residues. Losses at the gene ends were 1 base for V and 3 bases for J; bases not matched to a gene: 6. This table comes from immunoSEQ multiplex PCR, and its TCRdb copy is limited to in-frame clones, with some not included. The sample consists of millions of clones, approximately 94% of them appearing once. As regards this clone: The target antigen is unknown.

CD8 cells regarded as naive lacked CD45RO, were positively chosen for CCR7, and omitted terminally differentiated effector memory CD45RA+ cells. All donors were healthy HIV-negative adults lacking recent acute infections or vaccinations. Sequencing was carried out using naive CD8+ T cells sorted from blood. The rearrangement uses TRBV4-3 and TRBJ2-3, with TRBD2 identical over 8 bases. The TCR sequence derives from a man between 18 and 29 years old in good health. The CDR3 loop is CASSQAAGGGTDTQYF. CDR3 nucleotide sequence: TGCGCCAGCAGCCAAGCTGCGGGAGGCGGGACAGATACGCAGTATTTT.